These T cell receptor beta chains were read from a single sample in a study of T cells in Graves' hyperthyroidism and ophthalmopathy. MiXCR, run by TCRdb on the multiplex PCR reads, gives a single entry per CDR3 protein. The sample lists a few hundred thousand distinct CDR3 sequences, roughly a sixth occurring once. Sequencing was performed on blood. These receptor sequences come from a woman aged 25 to 39 with Graves' ophthalmopathy. CDR3s include the opening cysteine and the closing phenylalanine or tryptophan. The order of the fields is CDR3 length, V gene, D gene, J gene, clone size, CDR3 DNA, CDR3 protein. A D gene is named only where the DNA matches it firmly. The size of a clone is reported for some rows only, either as once, few or many, or as a class for expanded clones.

18	TRBV20-1	TRBD2	TRBJ2-3	many	TGCAGTGCTAGAAGCCAGAGACTAGCGGGGCCTAGCACAGATACGCAGTATTTT	CSARSQRLAGPSTDTQYF
14	TRBV20-1	TRBD2	TRBJ2-1	many	TGCAGTGCCGTAACTAGCGGGAGGCTTATTGAGCAGTTCTTC	CSAVTSGRLIEQFF
12	TRBV29-1	NA	TRBJ1-1	many	TGCAGCGTTGCGCGGGGGAACACTGAAGCTTTCTTT	CSVARGNTEAFF
13	TRBV20-1	NA	TRBJ2-7	many	TGCAGTGCTAGAGATCCCAGGCCCTACGAGCAGTACTTC	CSARDPRPYEQYF
14	TRBV6-1	NA	TRBJ1-1	medium-sized	TGTGCCAGCAGTGAAGGGGGCGCTTACACTGAAGCTTTCTTT	CASSEGGAYTEAFF
17	TRBV20-1	TRBD1	TRBJ2-1	NA	TGCAGTGCTAGAGGGCTTGGACAGGGCGGGGTCACGAATGAGCAGTTCTTC	CSARGLGQGGVTNEQFF
11	TRBV28	NA	TRBJ1-1	many	TGTGCCAGCAGTTTGCCACCAGAAGCTTTCTTT	CASSLPPEAFF
14	TRBV20-1	NA	TRBJ2-1	many	TGCAGTGCTAGCCGGACCCCACTTGACAATGAGCAGTTCTTC	CSASRTPLDNEQFF
14	TRBV11-3	NA	TRBJ2-2	few	TGTGCCAGCAGCTTATTAGCGTCCACCGGGGAGCTGTTTTTT	CASSLLASTGELFF
14	TRBV4-3	NA	TRBJ2-7	few	TGCGCCAGCAGCCAAGTAGCGGAAACCTACGAGCAGTACTTC	CASSQVAETYEQYF
11	TRBV6-1	NA	TRBJ2-3	many	TGTGCCAGCCAAACAGGGAACACGCAGTATTTT	CASQTGNTQYF
14	TRBV6-1	TRBD1	TRBJ2-5	NA	TGTGCCAGCAGAAGGGACAGGGTTCAAGAGACCCAGTACTTC	CASRRDRVQETQYF
16	TRBV14	TRBD2	TRBJ2-7	few	TGTGCCAGCAGCCAAAGTTCCGGGAGGCAATCCTACGAGCAGTACTTC	CASSQSSGRQSYEQYF
15	TRBV6-1	NA	TRBJ1-1	many	TGTGCCAGCAGTCTCACATACAGAGTGAACACTGAAGCTTTCTTT	CASSLTYRVNTEAFF
19	TRBV6-5	TRBD2	TRBJ2-1	NA	TGTGCCAGCAGTTACTGGGGACTAGCGGGAGAGTTGGGACCAGAAGAGCAGTTCTTC	CASSYWGLAGELGPEEQFF
12	TRBV6-1	NA	TRBJ2-7	NA	TGTGCCAGCAGGAAGGACGCCTACGAGCAGTACTTC	CASRKDAYEQYF
15	TRBV2	NA	TRBJ2-1	NA	TGTGCCAGCAGCCGCCGGTTGGGATCGGACAATGAGCAGTTCTTC	CASSRRLGSDNEQFF
17	TRBV20-1	TRBD2	TRBJ2-1	NA	TGCAGTGCTAGAGATACTAGCGGGAGGGCACCCCAAAATGAGCAGTTCTTC	CSARDTSGRAPQNEQFF
14	TRBV5-8	NA	TRBJ2-7	NA	TGTGCCAGCAGGCTCCCGGGGCTAGCGATCGAGCAGTACTTC	CASRLPGLAIEQYF
15	TRBV7-2	NA	TRBJ2-5	many	TGTGCCAGCAGCTTAACCGGGACCAGTATGGAGACCCAGTACTTC	CASSLTGTSMETQYF
19	TRBV28	TRBD1	TRBJ2-6	many	TGTGCCAGCAGTGTGATATATGAGGACAGGGGGCCTGGGGCCAACGTCCTGACTTTC	CASSVIYEDRGPGANVLTF
14	TRBV20-1	TRBD2	TRBJ2-5	many	TGCAGTGCACTCACTAGCGGGAGGCACGAGACCCAGTACTTC	CSALTSGRHETQYF
15	TRBV2	NA	TRBJ1-2	many	TGTGCCAGCACGGTGGGGCGGAGTGTTAACTATGGCTACACCTTC	CASTVGRSVNYGYTF
14	TRBV7-2	NA	TRBJ1-2	few	TGTGCCAGCAGCTTAGCGTCAGAGTTCTATGGCTACACCTTC	CASSLASEFYGYTF
11	TRBV20-1	NA	TRBJ2-5	many	TGCAGGGGCGCCGCCGGAGAGACCCAGTACTTC	CRGAAGETQYF
14	TRBV18	NA	TRBJ1-5	many	TGTGCCAGCTCACCACGGGACAGCAATCAGCCCCAGCATTTT	CASSPRDSNQPQHF
16	TRBV28	TRBD2	TRBJ2-7	many	TGTGCCAGCAGTTTACCCCCTAGCGGGAGGGCCTACGAGCAGTACTTC	CASSLPPSGRAYEQYF
16	TRBV19	NA	TRBJ2-1	many	TGTGCCAGTAGAAGTGGAAGCGGAAGCTCCTACAATGAGCAGTTCTTC	CASRSGSGSSYNEQFF
14	TRBV6-2/TRBV6-3	NA	TRBJ1-2	many	TGTGCCAGCAGGTCCTCAGGGACTAACTATGGCTACACCTTC	CASRSSGTNYGYTF
13	TRBV18	NA	TRBJ2-5	many	TGTGCCAGCTCTCAACTAGTCCAAGAGACCCAGTACTTC	CASSQLVQETQYF
14	TRBV19	TRBD2	TRBJ2-1	NA	TGTGCCAGCCGCTGGGGGGGCTCCTACAATGAGCAGTTCTTC	CASRWGGSYNEQFF
12	TRBV6-1	NA	TRBJ1-1	NA	TGTGCCAGCAGTACAGGGCCAACTGAAGCTTTCTTT	CASSTGPTEAFF
14	TRBV11-3	TRBD2	TRBJ2-7	many	TGTGCCAGCGGTCGGACTAGCGGAGCCTACGAGCAGTACTTC	CASGRTSGAYEQYF
15	TRBV20-1	NA	TRBJ2-1	NA	TGCAGTGCTAGATCGATACATAGGCTCGACAATGAGCAGTTCTTC	CSARSIHRLDNEQFF
15	TRBV2	TRBD2	TRBJ2-1	NA	TGTGCCAGCACTGCACCGGGAGGGTCCTACAATGAGCAGTTCTTC	CASTAPGGSYNEQFF
14	TRBV12-3/TRBV12-4	NA	TRBJ2-7	many	TGTGCCAGCAGTAGATCGGGACCTGCCTACGAGCAGTACTTC	CASSRSGPAYEQYF
18	TRBV11-2	TRBD1	TRBJ2-2	NA	TGTGCCAGCAGCACCCGAATCGGACAGGGGGCAGGGTCCGGGGAGCTGTTTTTT	CASSTRIGQGAGSGELFF
17	TRBV6-5	TRBD2	TRBJ2-3	NA	TGTGCCAGCAGTTTAGGCCCTAGCGGGCTACTCACAGATACGCAGTATTTT	CASSLGPSGLLTDTQYF
15	TRBV7-8	TRBD1	TRBJ1-6	few	TGTGCCAGCAGCTTAGCGACAGGGGCAGGTTCACCCCTCCACTTT	CASSLATGAGSPLHF
14	TRBV5-1	TRBD1	TRBJ2-7	many	TGCGCCAGCAGCTATCCGGGACAGGGGTACGAGCAGTACTTC	CASSYPGQGYEQYF
16	TRBV11-2	TRBD2	TRBJ2-1	NA	TGTGCCAGCAGCCAAGGTGGACTAGCGGACTACAATGAGCAGTTCTTC	CASSQGGLADYNEQFF
17	TRBV25-1	NA	TRBJ2-2	NA	TGTGCCACCCGGGGTTTAGGCCCTACAGGGTTTGGCGGGGAGCTGTTTTTT	CATRGLGPTGFGGELFF
14	TRBV12-3/TRBV12-4	TRBD2	TRBJ2-7	once	TGTGCCAGCAGTCAACTAGCGGGAGGGCCAGAGCAGTACTTC	CASSQLAGGPEQYF
12	TRBV10-3	NA	TRBJ2-3	few	TGTGCCGCCTCCAGCCGCACAGATACGCAGTATTTT	CAASSRTDTQYF
15	TRBV6-1	NA	TRBJ1-1	many	TGTGCCAGCAGTGAAAGCCCAGTGATGAACACTGAAGCTTTCTTT	CASSESPVMNTEAFF
15	TRBV20-1	TRBD2	TRBJ2-3	many	TGCAGTGCTAGGGGAAGCGGGAGGGCCGGAGATACGCAGTATTTT	CSARGSGRAGDTQYF
14	TRBV20-1	NA	TRBJ2-3	many	TGCAGTGCTAGGGCCAGTAGCGGCACAGATACGCAGTATTTT	CSARASSGTDTQYF
12	TRBV18	NA	TRBJ2-4	many	TGTGCGTCTCGCGGGACGGCGGACATTCAGTACTTC	CASRGTADIQYF
13	TRBV5-1	NA	TRBJ2-2	few	TGCGCCAGCAGCTTGGAACTAGCAGGGGAGCTGTTTTTT	CASSLELAGELFF
16	TRBV3-1	NA	TRBJ2-7	many	TGTGCCAGCAGCAGGGGGAGGCGGGTCCTCTCCTACGAGCAGTACTTC	CASSRGRRVLSYEQYF
15	TRBV3-1	NA	TRBJ2-7	many	TGTGCCAGCAGGGCGGCACCTAAGGGATCCTACGAGCAGTACTTC	CASRAAPKGSYEQYF
13	TRBV28	NA	TRBJ2-7	many	TGTGCCAGCAGTTTTTTGACCTCCTACGAGCAGTACTTC	CASSFLTSYEQYF
16	TRBV7-2	NA	TRBJ1-6	NA	TGTGCCAGCAGCTTAGAATGGACCCCTGCCGTCTCACCCCTCCACTTT	CASSLEWTPAVSPLHF
15	TRBV7-2	TRBD1	TRBJ2-5	few	TGTGCCAGCAGCACCGCCCACCCCGGGACAGGGGGGGCTAACTTC	CASSTAHPGTGGANF
15	TRBV27	TRBD1	TRBJ2-4	once	TGTGCCAGCAGTACAGGGGGCCCGGCCAAAAACATTCAGTACTTC	CASSTGGPAKNIQYF
14	TRBV11-2	TRBD2	TRBJ2-1	many	TGTGCCAGCAGCTTAGAGGGGACTAGTCATGAGCAGTTCTTC	CASSLEGTSHEQFF
12	TRBV3-1	NA	TRBJ1-2	many	TGTGCCAGCAGCCATGATCGAGGAGGCTACACCTTC	CASSHDRGGYTF
14	TRBV2	TRBD1	TRBJ2-1	many	TGTGCCAGCAGGACAGGGAAGGGCGACAATGAGCAGTTCTTC	CASRTGKGDNEQFF
15	TRBV29-1	TRBD1	TRBJ2-7	NA	TGCAGCGTAGGTCCAATGGACAGGTTATTTTACGAGCAGTACTTC	CSVGPMDRLFYEQYF